What follows are 3 T cell receptor beta chains derived from one specimen sequenced in a study of post-analysis software for immune sequencing data. Unique molecular identifiers were present in the TCR beta cDNA libraries. Each CDR3 protein gets one entry after TCRdb re-called the PCR reads with MiXCR. Of a few hundred thousand distinct CDR3 sequences in the sample, about 40% were seen once. Study-level results: Patients showed TRBV5-6, TRBV5-1 and TRBV20-1 among a few TRBV segments more frequent than in controls.

These receptors lack a known antigen. The sample was blood. The receptors stem from a girl between 5 and 17 years old with multiple sclerosis.

The chain employs TRBV20-1 and TRBJ2-7; TRBD2 agrees at 9 bases. CDR3 length: 14 amino acids. Germline-derived CDR1 and CDR2 are DFQATT and SNEGSKA (reference sequence). Germline trimming cut 4 bases from V and 1 base from J; bases unmatched to any gene: 5. The CDR3 sequence is CSATGLAGSYEQYF. The CDR3 bases are TGCAGTGCTACAGGTCTAGCGGGGTCCTACGAGCAGTACTTC.

This clonotype appeared a single time. This CDR3 is CASSQVPGASYNEQFF. In nucleotides, the CDR3 is TGTGCCAGCAGCCAAGTTCCGGGAGCCTCCTACAATGAGCAGTTCTTC. The V and J genes are TRBV14 and TRBJ2-1; possibly TRBD2 for D (6 bases). The germline V gene encodes CDR1 SGHDN and CDR2 FVKESK. With 1 base removed from V and 0 bases from J, the gap between germline ends came to 10 bases. This CDR3 region has 16 residues.

This clonotype was seen only a few times. A much larger clonotype is one base distant, so this may be a read error. This CDR3 reads CASSLAPLGNEQFF. The CDR3 nucleotides read TGCGCCAGCAGCTTGGCCCCACTGGGGAATGAGCAGTTCTTC. This sequence joins TRBV5-1 and TRBJ2-1; no clear D gene. This CDR3 is built from 14 residues. Trimming pared 0 bases from V and 7 bases from J, leaving 11 bases between. Germline V gives CDR1 SGHRS, CDR2 YFSETQ.